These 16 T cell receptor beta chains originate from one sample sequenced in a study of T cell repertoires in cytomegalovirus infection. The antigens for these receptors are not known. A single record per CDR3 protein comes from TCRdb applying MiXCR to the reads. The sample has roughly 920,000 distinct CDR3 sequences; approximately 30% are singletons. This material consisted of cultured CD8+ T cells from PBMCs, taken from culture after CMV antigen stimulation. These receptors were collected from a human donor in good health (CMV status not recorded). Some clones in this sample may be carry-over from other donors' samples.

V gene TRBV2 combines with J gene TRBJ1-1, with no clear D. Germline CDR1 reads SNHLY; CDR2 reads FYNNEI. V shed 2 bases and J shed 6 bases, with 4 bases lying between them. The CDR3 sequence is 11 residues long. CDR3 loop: CASSENPEAFF. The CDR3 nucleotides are TGTGCCAGCAGTGAAAACCCTGAAGCTTTCTTT.

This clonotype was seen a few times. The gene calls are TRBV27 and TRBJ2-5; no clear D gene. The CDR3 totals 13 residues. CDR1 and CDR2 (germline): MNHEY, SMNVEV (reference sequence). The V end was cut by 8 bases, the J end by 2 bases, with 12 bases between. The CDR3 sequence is CASGKGTQETQYF. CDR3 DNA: TGTGCCAGCGGGAAAGGAACACAAGAGACCCAGTACTTC.

CDR3 sequence (DNA): TGTGCCAGCAGTTTAGGCCGGGGGCGGGTCTATGGCTACACCTTC. This translates into CASSLGRGRVYGYTF. The gene calls are TRBV12-3 or TRBV12-4 and TRBJ1-2; perhaps TRBD1 as D (6 bases). V lost 1 base, J lost 4 bases, and 13 bases lay in between. CDR3 length equals 15 residues.

The CDR3 region is CASSQGTGVQPQHF. As DNA, the CDR3 is TGCGCCAGCAGCCAAGGGACAGGGGTTCAGCCCCAGCATTTT. V usage is TRBV4-1 and J usage is TRBJ1-5, with 9 bases lining up with TRBD1. Germline assignment: CDR1 MGHRA and CDR2 YSYEKL. J lost 6 bases, V lost 1 base, and 1 base had no gene match. CDR3 length: 14 residues.

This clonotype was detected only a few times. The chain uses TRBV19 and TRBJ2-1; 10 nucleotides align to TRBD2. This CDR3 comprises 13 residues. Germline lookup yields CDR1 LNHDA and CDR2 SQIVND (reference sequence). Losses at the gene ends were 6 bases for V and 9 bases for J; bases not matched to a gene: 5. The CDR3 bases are TGTGCCAGTAGAAGCGGGGGGGCCCGTGAGCAGTTCTTC. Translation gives CASRSGGAREQFF. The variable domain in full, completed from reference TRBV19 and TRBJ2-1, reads DGGITQSPKYLFRKEGQNVTLSCEQNLNHDAMYWYRQDPGQGLRLIYYSQIVNDFQKGDIAEGYSVSREKKESFPLTVTSAQKNPTAFYLCASRSGGAREQFFGPGTRLTVL.

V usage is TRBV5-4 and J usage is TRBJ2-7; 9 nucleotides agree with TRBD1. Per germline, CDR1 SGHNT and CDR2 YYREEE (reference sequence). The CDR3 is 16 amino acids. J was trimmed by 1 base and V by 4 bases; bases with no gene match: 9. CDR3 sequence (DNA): TGTGCCAGCAGCCACGGACAGGGGAGGGTATCCTACGAGCAGTACTTC. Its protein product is CASSHGQGRVSYEQYF. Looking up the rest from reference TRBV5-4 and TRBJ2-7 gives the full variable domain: ETGVTQSPTHLIKTRGQQVTLRCSSQSGHNTVSWYQQALGQGPQFIFQYYREEENGRGNFPPRFSGLQFPNYSSELNVNALELDDSALYLCASSHGQGRVSYEQYFGPGTRLTVT.

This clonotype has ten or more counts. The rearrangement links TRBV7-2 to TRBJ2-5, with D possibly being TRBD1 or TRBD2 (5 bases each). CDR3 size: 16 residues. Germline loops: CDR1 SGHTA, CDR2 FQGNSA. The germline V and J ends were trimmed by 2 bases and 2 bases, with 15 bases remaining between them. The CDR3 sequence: CASSLRDRDLQETQYF. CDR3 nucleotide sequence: TGTGCCAGCAGCTTAAGGGACCGGGACCTGCAAGAGACCCAGTACTTC.

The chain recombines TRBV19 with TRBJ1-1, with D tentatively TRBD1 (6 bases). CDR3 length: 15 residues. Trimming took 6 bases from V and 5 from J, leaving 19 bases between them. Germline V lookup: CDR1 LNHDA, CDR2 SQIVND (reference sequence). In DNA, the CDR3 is TGTGCCAGTAGCCCGAGGGACAAGTTTTTGACTGAAGCTTTCTTT. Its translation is CASSPRDKFLTEAFF.

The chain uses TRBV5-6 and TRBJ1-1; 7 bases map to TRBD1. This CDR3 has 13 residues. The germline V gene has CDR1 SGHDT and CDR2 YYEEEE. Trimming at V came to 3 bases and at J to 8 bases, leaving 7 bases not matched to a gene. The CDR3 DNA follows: TGTGCCAGCAGCTACGGGACAGCGGGCGAAGCTTTCTTT. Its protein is CASSYGTAGEAFF. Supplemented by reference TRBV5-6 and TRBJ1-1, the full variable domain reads DAGVTQSPTHLIKTRGQQVTLRCSPKSGHDTVSWYQQALGQGPQFIFQYYEEEERQRGNFPDRFSGHQFPNYSSELNVNALLLGDSALYLCASSYGTAGEAFFGQGTRLTVV.

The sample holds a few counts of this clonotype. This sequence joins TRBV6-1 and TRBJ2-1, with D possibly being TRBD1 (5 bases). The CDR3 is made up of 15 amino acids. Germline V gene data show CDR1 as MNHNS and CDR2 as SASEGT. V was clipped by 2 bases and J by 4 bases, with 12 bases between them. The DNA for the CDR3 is TGTGCCAGCAGTGAACAGGGAACTAATTACAATGAGCAGTTCTTC. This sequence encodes CASSEQGTNYNEQFF.

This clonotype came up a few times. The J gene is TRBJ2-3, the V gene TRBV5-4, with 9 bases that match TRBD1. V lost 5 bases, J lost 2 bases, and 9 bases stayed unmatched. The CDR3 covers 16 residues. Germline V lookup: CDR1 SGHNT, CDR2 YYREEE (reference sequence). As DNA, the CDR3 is TGTGCCAGCAGTGGAGGACAGGGGAAAATCACAGATACGCAGTATTTT. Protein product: CASSGGQGKITDTQYF. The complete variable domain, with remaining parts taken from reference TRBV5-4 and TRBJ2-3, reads ETGVTQSPTHLIKTRGQQVTLRCSSQSGHNTVSWYQQALGQGPQFIFQYYREEENGRGNFPPRFSGLQFPNYSSELNVNALELDDSALYLCASSGGQGKITDTQYFGPGTRLTVL.

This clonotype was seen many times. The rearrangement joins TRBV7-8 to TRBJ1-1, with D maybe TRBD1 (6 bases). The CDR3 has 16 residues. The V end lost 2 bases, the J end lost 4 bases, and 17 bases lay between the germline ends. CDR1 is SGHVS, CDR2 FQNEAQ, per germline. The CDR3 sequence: CASSLFYSGTSTEAFF. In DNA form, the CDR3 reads TGTGCCAGCAGCTTATTTTATTCAGGGACAAGCACTGAAGCTTTCTTT.

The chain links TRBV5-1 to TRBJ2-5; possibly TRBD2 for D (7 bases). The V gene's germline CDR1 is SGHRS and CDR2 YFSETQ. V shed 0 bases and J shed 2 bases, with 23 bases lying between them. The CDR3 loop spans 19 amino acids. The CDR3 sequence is CASSLVAGALSSGQETQYF. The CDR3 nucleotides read TGCGCCAGCAGCTTGGTTGCGGGGGCGCTATCTTCCGGGCAAGAGACCCAGTACTTC.

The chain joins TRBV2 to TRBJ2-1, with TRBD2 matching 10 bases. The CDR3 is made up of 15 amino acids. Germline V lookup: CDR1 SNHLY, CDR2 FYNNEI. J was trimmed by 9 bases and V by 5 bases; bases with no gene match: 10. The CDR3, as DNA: TGTGCCAGCAGTAACCCGGGACTAGCGAAGGCTGAGCAGTTCTTC. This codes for CASSNPGLAKAEQFF.

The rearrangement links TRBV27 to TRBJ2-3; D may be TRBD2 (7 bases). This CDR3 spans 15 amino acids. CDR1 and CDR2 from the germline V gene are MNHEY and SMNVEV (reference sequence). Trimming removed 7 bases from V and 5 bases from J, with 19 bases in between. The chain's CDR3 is CASMGGGYPLDTQYF. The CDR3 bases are TGTGCCAGCATGGGCGGGGGCTATCCGTTAGATACGCAGTATTTT.

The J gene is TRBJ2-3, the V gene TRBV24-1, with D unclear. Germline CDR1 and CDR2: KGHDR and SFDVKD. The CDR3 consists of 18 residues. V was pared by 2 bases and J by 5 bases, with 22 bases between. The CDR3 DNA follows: TGTGCCACCAGTGATTGGGTTCCAACAGCCCGGCGTAAAGATACGCAGTATTTT. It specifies CATSDWVPTARRKDTQYF.